Sequencing of this TCR beta chain was carried out in a study of early T cells in non-severe SARS-CoV-2 infection. The CDR3 is 13 residues long. Germline loops: CDR1 MNHEY, CDR2 SVGAGI. MiXCR, run by TCRdb on the 5' RACE reads, gives a single entry per CDR3 protein. The sample has some 64,000 distinct CDR3 sequences, 20% to 25% seen once. The clonotype was recovered from an adult who was a healthcare worker with PCR-confirmed SARS-CoV-2 infection or an uninfected control (not recorded which). The chain uses TRBV6-5 and TRBJ2-3; 9 bases agree with TRBD2. The sample in question was whole blood, obtained at baseline. CDR3: CAAGGGNTDTQYF. The DNA of the CDR3 is TGTGCTGCGGGGGGGGGAAACACAGATACGCAGTATTTT.